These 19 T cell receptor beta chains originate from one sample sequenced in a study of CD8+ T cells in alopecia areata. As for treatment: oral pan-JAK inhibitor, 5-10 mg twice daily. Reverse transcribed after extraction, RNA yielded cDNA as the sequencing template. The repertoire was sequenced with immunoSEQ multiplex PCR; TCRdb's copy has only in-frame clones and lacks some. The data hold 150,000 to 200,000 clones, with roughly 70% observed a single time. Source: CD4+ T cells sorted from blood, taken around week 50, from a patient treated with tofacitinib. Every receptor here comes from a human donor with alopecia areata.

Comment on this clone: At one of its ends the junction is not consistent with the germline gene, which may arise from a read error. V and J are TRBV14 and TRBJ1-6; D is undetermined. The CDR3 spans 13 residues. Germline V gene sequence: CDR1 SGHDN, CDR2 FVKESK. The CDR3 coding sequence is TGTGCCAGCAGCCAAATGAAGGGCGTGAATCTAAGCTTT. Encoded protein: CASSQMKGVNLSF.

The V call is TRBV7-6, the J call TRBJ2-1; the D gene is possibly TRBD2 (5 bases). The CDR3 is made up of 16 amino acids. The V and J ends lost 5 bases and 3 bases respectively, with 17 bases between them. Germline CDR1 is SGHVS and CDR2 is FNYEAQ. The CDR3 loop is CASSDRTRTYYNEQFF. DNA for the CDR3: TGTGCCAGCAGCGACCGAACTAGAACCTACTACAATGAGCAGTTCTTC.

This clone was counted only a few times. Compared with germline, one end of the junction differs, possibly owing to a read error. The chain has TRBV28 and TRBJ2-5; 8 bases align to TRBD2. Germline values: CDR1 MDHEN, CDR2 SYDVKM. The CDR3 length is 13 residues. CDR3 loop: CASSFGREETRYF. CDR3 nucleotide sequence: TGTGCCAGCAGTTTCGGGAGGGAAGAGACCCGGTACTTC.

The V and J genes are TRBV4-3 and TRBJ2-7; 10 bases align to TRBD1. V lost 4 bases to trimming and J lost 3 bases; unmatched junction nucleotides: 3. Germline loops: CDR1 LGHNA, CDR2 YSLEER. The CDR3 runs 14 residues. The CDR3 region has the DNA TGCGCCAGCAGCCCCGGGGACAGGGGCTACGAGCAGTACTTC. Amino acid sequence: CASSPGDRGYEQYF.

CDR3 loop: CSANRVQAAEAFF. The CDR3 nucleotides read TGCAGCGCTAACAGGGTCCAGGCCGCTGAAGCTTTCTTT. V and J are TRBV29-1 and TRBJ1-1; D might be TRBD1 (6 bases). The CDR3 totals 13 residues. Germline CDR1 SQVTM, CDR2 ANQGSEA. Trimming removed 7 bases at V and 6 bases at J, with 18 bases between.

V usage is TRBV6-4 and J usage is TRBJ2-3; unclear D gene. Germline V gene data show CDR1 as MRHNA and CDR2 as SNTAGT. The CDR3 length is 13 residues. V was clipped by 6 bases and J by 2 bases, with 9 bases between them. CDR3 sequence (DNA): TGTGCCAGCAGAAGGGATCACACAGATACGCAGTATTTT. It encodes CASRRDHTDTQYF.

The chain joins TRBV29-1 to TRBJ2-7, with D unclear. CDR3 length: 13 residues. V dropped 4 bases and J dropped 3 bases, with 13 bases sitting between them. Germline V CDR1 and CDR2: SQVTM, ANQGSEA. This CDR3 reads CSVGGGGIYEQYF. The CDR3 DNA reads TGCAGCGTTGGGGGTGGCGGTATCTACGAGCAGTACTTC.

The DNA for the CDR3 is TGTGCCAGCAGCTTGGGCGAATATCAAGAGACCCAGTACTTC. Encoded protein: CASSLGEYQETQYF. The rearrangement uses TRBV5-6 and TRBJ2-5; D uncertain. The ends were cut back, 0 bases at V and 2 bases at J, with 8 bases in the middle. The CDR3 sequence is 14 residues long. CDR1 and CDR2 from the germline V gene are SGHDT and YYEEEE.

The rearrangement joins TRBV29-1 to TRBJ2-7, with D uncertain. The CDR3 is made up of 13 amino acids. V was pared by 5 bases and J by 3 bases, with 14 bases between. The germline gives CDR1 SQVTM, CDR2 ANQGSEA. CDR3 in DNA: TGCAGCGTTAAAGGGCAGCTTAGCTACGAGCAGTACTTC. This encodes CSVKGQLSYEQYF.

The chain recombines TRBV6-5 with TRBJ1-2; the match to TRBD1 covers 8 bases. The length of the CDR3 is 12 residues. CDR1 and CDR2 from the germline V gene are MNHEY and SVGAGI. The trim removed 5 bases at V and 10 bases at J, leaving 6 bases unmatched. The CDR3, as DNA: TGTGCCAGCAGTCAGGACAGGGTTCACTACACCTTC. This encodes CASSQDRVHYTF.

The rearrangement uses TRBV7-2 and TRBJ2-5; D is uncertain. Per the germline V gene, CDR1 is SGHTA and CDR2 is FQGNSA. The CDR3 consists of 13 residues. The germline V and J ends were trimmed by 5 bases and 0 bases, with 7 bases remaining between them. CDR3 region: CASSPRNQETQYF. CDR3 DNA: TGTGCCAGCAGCCCTAGAAACCAAGAGACCCAGTACTTC.

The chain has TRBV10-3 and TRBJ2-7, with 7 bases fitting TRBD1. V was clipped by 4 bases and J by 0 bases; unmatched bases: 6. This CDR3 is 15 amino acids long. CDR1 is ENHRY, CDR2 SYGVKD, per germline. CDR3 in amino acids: CAISAPGTDSYEQYF. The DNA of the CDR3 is TGTGCCATCAGTGCCCCCGGGACAGACTCCTACGAGCAGTACTTC.

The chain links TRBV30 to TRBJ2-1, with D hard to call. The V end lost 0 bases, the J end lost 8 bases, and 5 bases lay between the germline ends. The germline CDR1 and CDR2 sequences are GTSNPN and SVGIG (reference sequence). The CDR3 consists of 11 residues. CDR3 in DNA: TGTGCCTGGAGTGTGATGGATGAGCAGTTCTTC. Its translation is CAWSVMDEQFF.

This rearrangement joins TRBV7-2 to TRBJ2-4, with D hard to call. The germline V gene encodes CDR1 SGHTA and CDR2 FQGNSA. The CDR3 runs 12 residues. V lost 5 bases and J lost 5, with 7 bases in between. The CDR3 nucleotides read TGTGCCAGCAGCCTAGACCAAAACATTCAGTACTTC. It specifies CASSLDQNIQYF. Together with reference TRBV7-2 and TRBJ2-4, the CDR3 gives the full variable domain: GAGVSQSPSNKVTEKGKDVELRCDPISGHTALYWYRQSLGQGLEFLIYFQGNSAPDKSGLPSDRFSAERTGGSVSTLTIQRTQQEDSAVYLCASSLDQNIQYFGAGTRLSVL.

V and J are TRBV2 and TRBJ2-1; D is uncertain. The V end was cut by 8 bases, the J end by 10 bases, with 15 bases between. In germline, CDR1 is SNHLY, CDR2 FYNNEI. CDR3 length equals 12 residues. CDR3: CASHVLEREQFF. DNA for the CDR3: TGTGCCAGCCACGTATTAGAGAGGGAGCAGTTCTTC. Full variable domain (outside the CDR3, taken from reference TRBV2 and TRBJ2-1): EPEVTQTPSHQVTQMGQEVILRCVPISNHLYFYWYRQILGQKVEFLVSFYNNEISEKSEIFDDQFSVERPDGSNFTLKIRSTKLEDSAMYFCASHVLEREQFFGPGTRLTVL.

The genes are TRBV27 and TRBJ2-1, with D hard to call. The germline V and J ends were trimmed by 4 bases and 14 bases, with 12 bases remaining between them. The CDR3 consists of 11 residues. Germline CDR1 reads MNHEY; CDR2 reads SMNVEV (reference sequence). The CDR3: CASSSARREFF. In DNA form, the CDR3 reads TGTGCCAGCAGTTCGGCCCGACGGGAGTTCTTC.

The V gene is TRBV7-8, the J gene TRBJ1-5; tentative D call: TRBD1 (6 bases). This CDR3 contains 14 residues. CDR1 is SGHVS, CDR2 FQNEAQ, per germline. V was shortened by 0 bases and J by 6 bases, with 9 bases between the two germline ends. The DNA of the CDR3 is TGTGCCAGCAGCTTAGCCAGGGGAGGTCAGCCCCAGCATTTT. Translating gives CASSLARGGQPQHF.

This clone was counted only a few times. The chain's CDR3 is CASSFGRGREQYF. The CDR3 nucleotides are TGTGCCAGCAGCTTTGGGCGGGGAAGGGAGCAGTACTTC. The rearrangement joins TRBV7-9 to TRBJ2-7, with D perhaps matching TRBD2 (6 bases). Trimming took 3 bases from V and 7 from J, leaving 13 bases between them. The length of the CDR3 is 13 residues. Germline lookup yields CDR1 SEHNR and CDR2 FQNEAQ (reference sequence).

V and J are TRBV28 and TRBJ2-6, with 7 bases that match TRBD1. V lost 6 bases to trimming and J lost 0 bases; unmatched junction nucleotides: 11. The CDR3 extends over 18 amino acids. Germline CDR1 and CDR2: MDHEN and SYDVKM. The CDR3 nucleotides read TGTGCCAGCAGCCGCCAGGGGGTTTTGGACTCTGGGGCCAACGTCCTGACTTTC. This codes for CASSRQGVLDSGANVLTF.